This T cell receptor beta chain comes out of a study of T cells after yellow fever vaccination. Study background: Preparing low-cell-number fractions relied on SMART-Seq v4 Ultra Low Input. Overall study results and limits: Highly abundant clonotypes carried over from the bulk population could end up in FACS-sorted repertoires as contaminants. Only a small proportion of the clonotypes turned up in both the CD4 and the CD8 compartments, likely arising from convergent recombination.

Per the germline V gene, CDR1 is SSHAT and CDR2 is FNYEAQ (reference sequence). The CDR3 extends over 14 amino acids. There are many counts of this clonotype. Its antigen is still unknown. Mismatch with germline at one junction end may stem from a read error. For TCR, cDNA came from 5'RACE template switching, which added a universal primer site and UMIs. TCRdb processed the 5' RACE reads anew with MiXCR; each CDR3 protein has one entry. The sample consists of 170,000 or so distinct CDR3 sequences, 5.5% to 8% of them appearing once. This chain uses TRBV7-7 with TRBJ2-5; D gene ambiguous. This TCR came from a young man who received the YFV17D yellow fever vaccine. The sample consisted of CD4+ T cells sorted from PBMCs, taken on the day of the first yellow fever vaccination. CDR3 sequence (DNA): TGTGCTAGCAGCTTAGGATCCTCCCAAGAGACCCAGTACTTC. Protein product: CASSLGSSQETQYF.